Presented here are 28 T cell receptor beta chains from one specimen sequenced in a study of OX40 agonist ivuxolimab in advanced cancers. The table came from immunoSEQ multiplex PCR; TCRdb's copy has only in-frame clones and leaves some out. The sample carries some 55,000 clones, approximately 84% recorded once. The sequenced sample was CD4+ or CD8+ T cells sorted from blood, obtained in a trial of the OX40 agonist ivuxolimab. Receptor source: an adult with an advanced solid tumor such as melanoma, head and neck, liver or kidney cancer.

This clone has just one count. The chain uses TRBV9 and TRBJ2-2, with D perhaps being TRBD1 or TRBD2 (6 bases each). In germline, CDR1 is SGDLS, CDR2 YYNGEE. This CDR3 spans 17 amino acids. Trimming removed 4 bases at V and 6 bases at J, with 22 bases between. The CDR3 here is CASSRGSSTSGAGELFF. The CDR3 coding sequence is TGTGCCAGCAGCCGGGGGTCTAGCACCTCAGGGGCCGGGGAGCTGTTTTTT.

The J gene is TRBJ1-1, the V gene TRBV16; D call uncertain. Trimming removed 4 bases from V and 1 base from J, with 7 bases in between. Germline V lookup: CDR1 KGHSY, CDR2 FQNENV. CDR3 length: 13 residues. CDR3 loop: CASSLTGNTEAFF. CDR3 nucleotides: TGTGCCAGCAGCCTGACGGGGAACACTGAAGCTTTCTTT.

This clone was counted a few times. The V and J genes are TRBV7-6 and TRBJ2-1, with D perhaps matching TRBD2 (5 bases). The CDR3 is 12 amino acids. V was trimmed by 2 bases and J by 10 bases, leaving 9 bases between them. Germline V lookup: CDR1 SGHVS, CDR2 FNYEAQ. CDR3: CASSLRDGEQFF. The CDR3 coding sequence is TGTGCCAGCAGCTTACGGGATGGCGAGCAGTTCTTC.

The chain links TRBV6-1 to TRBJ1-5; D ambiguous. The CDR3 spans 13 residues. The germline CDR1 and CDR2 sequences are MNHNS and SASEGT. Trimming stripped 1 base from V and 4 bases from J, with 5 bases between. The CDR3 sequence: CASSEGINQPQHF. DNA of the CDR3: TGTGCCAGCAGTGAAGGGATTAATCAGCCCCAGCATTTT.

The chain links TRBV29-1 to TRBJ1-5, with D possibly matching TRBD1 (6 bases). Between the trimmed V and J ends, which lost 5 bases and 3 bases, there was a span of 11 bases. The CDR3 totals 13 residues. The germline V gene encodes CDR1 SQVTM and CDR2 ANQGSEA. DNA of the CDR3: TGCAGCGTTCGGGGGGGCCTCAATCAGCCCCAGCATTTT. Amino acids: CSVRGGLNQPQHF.

This chain connects TRBV6-6 to TRBJ2-2, with D unresolved. The germline gives CDR1 MNHNY, CDR2 SVGAGI (reference sequence). V was cut by 7 bases and J by 9 bases, with 9 bases left in between. CDR3 length: 11 residues. CDR3 sequence reads: CASTERRELFF. Here the CDR3 DNA reads TGTGCCAGCACGGAACGGAGGGAGCTGTTTTTT.

The chain recombines TRBV5-1 with TRBJ1-2; D is ambiguous. With 3 bases removed from V and 8 bases from J, the gap between germline ends came to 20 bases. CDR3 length equals 15 residues. Germline V gene data show CDR1 as SGHRS and CDR2 as YFSETQ. CDR3 amino acids: CASSSDGFNPEGYTF. The CDR3 coding sequence is TGCGCCAGCAGCTCGGACGGATTTAACCCGGAGGGCTACACCTTC.

The chain recombines TRBV2 with TRBJ1-5, with D unclear. CDR3 length equals 15 residues. CDR1 and CDR2 from the germline V gene are SNHLY and FYNNEI. V lost 4 bases and J 5 bases, leaving 15 bases between the germline ends. The CDR3 here is CASSVTGREDQPQHF. CDR3 bases: TGTGCCAGCAGTGTCACGGGAAGGGAGGATCAGCCCCAGCATTTT.

V and J are TRBV5-8 and TRBJ1-1; D not certain. Germline V gene lookup returns CDR1 SGHTS and CDR2 YDEGEE. This CDR3 spans 13 amino acids. V was cut by 2 bases and J by 1 base, with 6 bases left in between. CDR3 DNA: TGTGCCAGCAGCTTCCCCCAGAACACTGAAGCTTTCTTT. Its protein product is CASSFPQNTEAFF.

The CDR3 coding sequence is TGTGCCAGCTCACCTGGGCAGGGGAACACTGAAGCTTTCTTT. Its protein is CASSPGQGNTEAFF. The chain uses TRBV18 and TRBJ1-1; maybe TRBD1 (5 bases). The CDR3 extends over 14 amino acids. Trimming pared 3 bases from V and 1 base from J, leaving 9 bases between. The germline V gene encodes CDR1 KGHSH and CDR2 LQKENI.

CDR3 bases: TGTGCCAGCAGTTTATCGGGGAGGGTCGGTGGCTACACCTTC. As protein: CASSLSGRVGGYTF. The chain links TRBV28 to TRBJ1-2; D unresolved. The CDR3 is 14 residues long. Trimming took off 1 base at V and 7 bases at J, with 13 bases between the two ends. Per the germline V gene, CDR1 is MDHEN and CDR2 is SYDVKM.

This rearrangement joins TRBV5-6 to TRBJ2-1, with 8 bases that match TRBD1. The CDR3 sequence is 16 residues long. Unmatched junction bases numbered 14, after V lost 4 bases and J lost 8 bases. Germline V gene data show CDR1 as SGHDT and CDR2 as YYEEEE. The CDR3 region is CASSGVRTGTLYEQFF. DNA for the CDR3: TGTGCCAGCAGCGGTGTCAGGACAGGGACGCTGTATGAGCAGTTCTTC.

The rearrangement joins TRBV13 to TRBJ2-3; TRBD2 aligns across 10 bases. This CDR3 comprises 18 residues. V lost 2 bases to trimming and J lost 4 bases; unmatched junction nucleotides: 12. The germline gives CDR1 PRHDT, CDR2 FYEKMQ (reference sequence). CDR3 in amino acids: CASSLKGPSGSRADTQYF. The DNA of the CDR3 is TGTGCCAGCAGCTTAAAGGGCCCTAGCGGGAGTAGGGCAGATACGCAGTATTTT.

This rearrangement joins TRBV16 to TRBJ2-1; the D gene is possibly TRBD1 (5 bases). This CDR3 has 17 amino acids. Per the germline V gene, CDR1 is KGHSY and CDR2 is FQNENV. The germline V and J ends were trimmed by 1 base and 5 bases, with 18 bases remaining between them. The CDR3 DNA is TGTGCCAGCAGCCAATTCGCAGGGTGGCGGAACCACAATGAGCAGTTCTTC. This codes for CASSQFAGWRNHNEQFF. The full variable domain, its missing parts supplied by reference TRBV16 and TRBJ2-1, is GEEVAQTPKHLVRGEGQKAKLYCAPIKGHSYVFWYQQVLKNEFKFLISFQNENVFDETGMPKERFSAKCLPNSPCSLEIQATKLEDSAVYFCASSQFAGWRNHNEQFFGPGTRLTVL.

The J gene is TRBJ2-3, the V gene TRBV29-1; D remains ambiguous. The V end lost 4 bases, the J end lost 2 bases, and 10 bases lay between the germline ends. There are 13 residues in the CDR3. Looked up from germline, CDR1 is SQVTM and CDR2 is ANQGSEA. CDR3: CSVVERSTDTQYF. Here the CDR3 DNA reads TGCAGCGTTGTAGAGCGTTCCACAGATACGCAGTATTTT.

The chain joins TRBV19 to TRBJ1-1; 11 bases line up with TRBD1. V gave up 8 bases and J gave up 2 bases; unmatched junction bases: 4. Germline lookup yields CDR1 LNHDA and CDR2 SQIVND (reference sequence). The CDR3 runs 14 residues. CDR3 sequence (DNA): TGTGCCAGTTTGGACAGGGGGCTAAACACTGAAGCTTTCTTT. Amino acid sequence: CASLDRGLNTEAFF.

The CDR3 here is CASSHRKAGSYEQYF. The CDR3 bases are TGTGCCAGCAGCCATAGGAAGGCGGGGAGCTACGAGCAGTACTTC. The chain has TRBV27 and TRBJ2-7, with D possibly matching TRBD2 (6 bases). Germline V gives CDR1 MNHEY, CDR2 SMNVEV (reference sequence). V shed 6 bases and J shed 3 bases, with 18 bases lying between them. This CDR3 spans 15 amino acids.

The V call is TRBV11-3, the J call TRBJ1-6, with 10 bases identical to TRBD1. V lost 5 bases, J lost 6 bases, and 4 bases stayed unmatched. The CDR3 is 15 residues long. From germline, CDR1 is SGHNT and CDR2 YENEEA. CDR3 DNA: TGTGCCAGCAGCCCCCGGGACAGGGGTAATTCACCCCTCCACTTT. Translating gives CASSPRDRGNSPLHF.

V and J are TRBV5-4 and TRBJ2-1; 10 nucleotides agree with TRBD2. This CDR3 has 16 amino acids. Germline V lookup: CDR1 SGHNT, CDR2 YYREEE (reference sequence). V lost 2 bases and J lost 4; bases outside the gene matches: 6. The CDR3 DNA sequence: TGTGCCAGCAGCTTCGATACACTAGCGGGGTACAATGAGCAGTTCTTC. It codes for CASSFDTLAGYNEQFF.

This rearrangement joins TRBV5-1 to TRBJ1-3; TRBD1 matches at 9 bases. This CDR3 has 15 residues. The V segment lost 2 bases and the J segment 1 base; nucleotides outside the gene matches: 1. CDR1 SGHRS and CDR2 YFSETQ come from the germline V gene. CDR3 in DNA: TGCGCCAGCAGCTTACAGGGGGCTTCTGGAAACACCATATATTTT. Translated: CASSLQGASGNTIYF.

The genes are TRBV5-6 and TRBJ1-2, with D maybe TRBD1 (5 bases). The CDR3 loop spans 14 amino acids. Trimming removed 3 bases at V and 14 bases at J, with 23 bases between. Per the germline V gene, CDR1 is SGHDT and CDR2 is YYEEEE. The CDR3 nucleotides read TGTGCCAGCAGCTACCCCCCCGCTACCCCCGAGGGGACCTTC. It specifies CASSYPPATPEGTF.

This clone appeared a few times. The genes are TRBV29-1 and TRBJ1-1, with D tentatively TRBD1 (5 bases). The CDR3 is 12 amino acids. Germline V gives CDR1 SQVTM, CDR2 ANQGSEA. V was trimmed by 8 bases and J by 4 bases, leaving 14 bases between them. The CDR3 reads CSPSGLSTEAFF. Written as DNA, the CDR3 is TGCAGCCCGTCGGGGCTTAGCACTGAAGCTTTCTTT.

The chain employs TRBV7-9 and TRBJ2-1; a possible D gene is TRBD2 (6 bases). The CDR3 is 14 amino acids. V lost 4 bases, J lost 6 bases, and 13 bases lay in between. Germline CDR1 is SEHNR and CDR2 is FQNEAQ (reference sequence). The CDR3 DNA sequence: TGTGCCAGCAGCTCCCGGGACTCGAGCAATGAGCAGTTCTTC. The encoded protein is CASSSRDSSNEQFF.

V usage is TRBV15 and J usage is TRBJ2-1; 13 bases are a match to TRBD2. Germline-derived CDR1 and CDR2 are LNHNV and YYDKDF (reference sequence). V shed 3 bases and J 10 bases; nucleotides not matched to a gene: 12. The CDR3 contains 17 residues. DNA for the CDR3: TGTGCCACCAGCAGCCCTTTAAGGACTAGCGGGAGCAGGGAGCAGTTCTTC. Translating it yields CATSSPLRTSGSREQFF.

CDR3 nucleotides: TGTGCCAGCAGTTCCCCGACAGGGTTAGACGAGCAGTACTTC. Residues: CASSSPTGLDEQYF. V gene TRBV27 combines with J gene TRBJ2-7; TRBD1 matches at 7 bases. CDR1 is MNHEY and CDR2 is SMNVEV in the germline V gene (reference sequence). The CDR3 runs 14 residues. V dropped 4 bases and J dropped 5; count of bases not matched to a gene: 8.

The chain combines TRBV29-1 with TRBJ2-1; perhaps TRBD2 as D (5 bases). V gave up 6 bases and J gave up 9 bases, with 12 bases separating them. Looked up from germline, CDR1 is SQVTM and CDR2 is ANQGSEA. The CDR3 contains 11 residues. This CDR3 reads CSVKPGIEQFF. The CDR3 DNA is TGCAGCGTGAAACCCGGGATTGAGCAGTTCTTC.

This clone appeared once. This chain joins TRBV27 and TRBJ2-7, with 10 bases lining up with TRBD2. Per the germline V gene, CDR1 is MNHEY and CDR2 is SMNVEV (reference sequence). The CDR3 length is 15 residues. V shed 5 bases, J shed 2 bases, and the junction held 6 bases outside the gene matches. The CDR3 DNA sequence: TGTGCCAGCAGTGAAGGGCTAGCGGGAGCCTACGAGCAGTACTTC. Its protein product is CASSEGLAGAYEQYF.

The gene calls are TRBV2 and TRBJ2-4; D is undetermined. Germline V gene data show CDR1 as SNHLY and CDR2 as FYNNEI. V was cut by 2 bases and J by 1 base, with 12 bases left in between. The CDR3 has 16 amino acids. CDR3 in DNA: TGTGCCAGCAGTGAATCGAGCCTGCTGGCCAAAAACATTCAGTACTTC. Amino acids: CASSESSLLAKNIQYF.